Shown below are 2 T cell receptor beta chains from a single sample sequenced in a study of blood T cell repertoires in COVID-19. The method was immunoSEQ multiplex PCR; TCRdb's version includes in-frame clones alone and lacks a portion of them. This table has over 300,000 clones, approximately 90% appearing once. The sample consisted of PBMCs or T cells enriched from blood (not recorded which). The receptors shown here come from a woman aged 30 to 39 with acute COVID-19.

The chain has TRBV30 and TRBJ1-1; D might be TRBD1 (5 bases). The V gene lost 8 bases and the J gene lost 10 bases, with 26 bases spanning the gap. The V gene's germline CDR1 is GTSNPN and CDR2 SVGIG (reference sequence). This CDR3 spans 14 amino acids. The CDR3 DNA reads as TGTGCCCAAAGTAAGGGGCAAGGGGTGGAATCAGCTTTCTTT. Protein product: CAQSKGQGVESAFF.

The chain joins TRBV2 to TRBJ1-2; possible D gene TRBD1, 6 bases. The CDR3 loop spans 13 amino acids. Germline CDR1 reads SNHLY; CDR2 reads FYNNEI. With 6 bases removed from V and 0 bases from J, the gap between germline ends came to 8 bases. The CDR3 nucleotides read TGTGCCAGCAGACGACAGGCTAACTATGGCTACACCTTC. It specifies CASRRQANYGYTF. The complete variable domain, with remaining parts taken from reference TRBV2 and TRBJ1-2, reads EPEVTQTPSHQVTQMGQEVILRCVPISNHLYFYWYRQILGQKVEFLVSFYNNEISEKSEIFDDQFSVERPDGSNFTLKIRSTKLEDSAMYFCASRRQANYGYTFGSGTRLTVV.